This T cell receptor beta chain was found in a study of blood T cell repertoires in COVID-19 (dated by TCRdb to about 2020). Study-level background: Samples from collaborators originated in the United States, Italy and Spain and spanned both the acute and convalescent phases of COVID-19. The prospective study material was composed of cDNA or gDNA derived from T cells, B-cell-depleted T cells, or PBMCs. The dataset comprised deeply sampled blood TCRbeta repertoires from subjects exposed to, actively infected with, or recovered from COVID-19. The repertoires were made available in a free public database intended to serve as a resource for research on the immune response to SARS-CoV-2. Samples were obtained from the ongoing ImmuneRACE study (first 160 participants) and from over a thousand subjects provided by 6 global collaborators. The sample metadata nearly always contained a de-identified subject ID, COVID-19 status, age in years and sex. Where HLA class I and class II types were available, the types were taken from metadata supplied by the sample provider, not from assay-based typing.

The count of this clone is one. Its specific antigen is unknown. Base qualities were left out, and no much larger clone turns up one base away. The immunoSEQ Assay, a bias-controlled multiplex PCR, was used to amplify TCRbeta CDR3 regions from genomic DNA. Per the authors' processing: The number of nucleated cells in each sample was estimated by amplification of reference gene primers within the assay. To quantify the absolute abundance of each unique TCRbeta CDR3 rearrangement, sequence reads were collapsed and filtered. For each sample, productive Simpson clonality was calculated as the square root of Simpson's diversity index over productive rearrangements. What TCRdb holds here is the immuneACCESS table cut down to in-frame rearrangements. Part of the clones is not present; checked against another copy, under half of the missing clones reflect an unresolved V gene, and the others are unexplained. V and J calls and clone size follow that table, whereas D and trimming were derived from the DNA. For this sample the table gives roughly 130,000 clones, of which 90% were detected only once. The ten most abundant clones make up around 4.6% of the sample.

One collaborating source in Seattle enrolled patients during active infection and followed them longitudinally through the course of disease. Each collaborating institution followed its own protocols to collect whole blood in K2EDTA tubes. For TCRbeta analysis, collaborator samples were shipped as frozen whole blood, as isolated PBMCs, or as DNA extracted from either sample type. Here is what the overall study found, with its caveats: The quantity of clinical and demographic metadata differed by source and by participant and was supplied without curation.

The sequenced sample was peripheral blood. The source of this sequence is a man aged 55 to 70 with COVID-19, enrolled during active disease.

CDR3 sequence: CASIQTGGVYGYTF. In nucleotide form, the sequence is TGTGCCAGCATCCAGACAGGGGGGGTTTATGGCTACACCTTC. The rearrangement joined TRBV7-9 to TRBJ1-2, and 9 bases in between align with TRBD1. The junction shows trimming of 7 bases on V and 5 bases on J, and the gene matches do not reach 8 bases of it. The CDR3 runs 14 residues from the cysteine to the phenylalanine. Of the read, only the CDR3 DNA is kept; its 42 bases are in frame from base 1. According to the germline V gene (reference sequence), CDR1 reads SEHNR and CDR2 reads FQNEAQ.